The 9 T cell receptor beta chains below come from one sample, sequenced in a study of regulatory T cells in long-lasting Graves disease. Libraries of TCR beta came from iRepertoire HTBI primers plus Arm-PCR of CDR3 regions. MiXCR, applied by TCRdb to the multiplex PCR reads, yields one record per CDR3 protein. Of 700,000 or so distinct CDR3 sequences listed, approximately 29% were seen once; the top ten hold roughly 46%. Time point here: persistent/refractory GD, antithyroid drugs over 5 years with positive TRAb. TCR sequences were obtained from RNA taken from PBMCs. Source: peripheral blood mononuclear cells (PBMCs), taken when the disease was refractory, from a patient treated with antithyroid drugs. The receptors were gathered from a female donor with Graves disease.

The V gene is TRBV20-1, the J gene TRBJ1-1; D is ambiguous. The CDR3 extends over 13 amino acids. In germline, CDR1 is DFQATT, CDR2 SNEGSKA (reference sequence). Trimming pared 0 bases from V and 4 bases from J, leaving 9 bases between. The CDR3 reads CSARDWYGTEAFF. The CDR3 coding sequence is TGCAGTGCTAGAGATTGGTATGGCACTGAAGCTTTCTTT.

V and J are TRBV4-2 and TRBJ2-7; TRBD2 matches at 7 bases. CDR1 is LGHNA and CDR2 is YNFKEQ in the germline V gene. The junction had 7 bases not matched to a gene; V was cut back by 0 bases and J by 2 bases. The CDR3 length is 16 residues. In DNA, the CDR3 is TGTGCCAGCAGCCAAGATCTGCGGGAGCAACCCTACGAGCAGTACTTC. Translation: CASSQDLREQPYEQYF.

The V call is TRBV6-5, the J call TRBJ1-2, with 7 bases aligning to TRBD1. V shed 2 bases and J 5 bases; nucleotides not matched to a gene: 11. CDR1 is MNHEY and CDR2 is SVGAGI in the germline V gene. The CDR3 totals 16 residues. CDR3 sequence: CASSYRGPGTDYGYTF. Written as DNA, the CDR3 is TGTGCCAGCAGTTACCGGGGACCCGGGACAGATTATGGCTACACCTTC.

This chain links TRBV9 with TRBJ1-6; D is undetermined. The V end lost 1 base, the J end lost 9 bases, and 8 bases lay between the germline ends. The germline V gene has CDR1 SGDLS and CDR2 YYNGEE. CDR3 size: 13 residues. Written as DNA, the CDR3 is TGTGCCAGCAGCGTACAGCCCGGTTCACCCCTCCACTTT. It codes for CASSVQPGSPLHF.

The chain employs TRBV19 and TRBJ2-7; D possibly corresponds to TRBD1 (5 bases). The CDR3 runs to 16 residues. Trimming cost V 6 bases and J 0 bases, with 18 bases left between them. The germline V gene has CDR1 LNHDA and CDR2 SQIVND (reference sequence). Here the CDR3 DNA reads TGTGCCAGTAGCAGACTTCAGGGAACAATCTCCTACGAGCAGTACTTC. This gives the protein CASSRLQGTISYEQYF.

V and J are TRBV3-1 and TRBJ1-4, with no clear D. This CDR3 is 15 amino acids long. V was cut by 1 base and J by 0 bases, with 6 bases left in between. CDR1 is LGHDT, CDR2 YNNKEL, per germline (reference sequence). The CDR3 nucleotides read TGTGCCAGCAGCCAAGTGGTCGCAACTAATGAAAAACTGTTTTTT. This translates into CASSQVVATNEKLFF.

This chain's CDR3 is CSASLASGKSETQYF. For the CDR3, the DNA is TGCAGTGCTAGCCTGGCTAGCGGGAAGTCCGAGACCCAGTACTTC. The V and J genes are TRBV20-1 and TRBJ2-5; 9 bases line up with TRBD2. The ends lost 3 bases at V and 5 bases at J; junction bases unmatched: 10. CDR1 DFQATT and CDR2 SNEGSKA come from the germline V gene (reference sequence). This CDR3 is 15 amino acids long.

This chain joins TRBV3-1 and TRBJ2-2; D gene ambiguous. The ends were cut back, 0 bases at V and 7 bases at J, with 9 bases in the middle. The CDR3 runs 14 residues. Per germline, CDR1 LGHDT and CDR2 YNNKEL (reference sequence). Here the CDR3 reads CASSQDPVGGELFF. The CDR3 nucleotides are TGTGCCAGCAGCCAAGATCCCGTGGGCGGGGAGCTGTTTTTT. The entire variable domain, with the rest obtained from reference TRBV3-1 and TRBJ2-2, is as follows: DTAVSQTPKYLVTQMGNDKSIKCEQNLGHDTMYWYKQDSKKFLKIMFSYNNKELIINETVPNRFSPKSPDKAHLNLHINSLELGDSAVYFCASSQDPVGGELFFGEGSRLTVL.

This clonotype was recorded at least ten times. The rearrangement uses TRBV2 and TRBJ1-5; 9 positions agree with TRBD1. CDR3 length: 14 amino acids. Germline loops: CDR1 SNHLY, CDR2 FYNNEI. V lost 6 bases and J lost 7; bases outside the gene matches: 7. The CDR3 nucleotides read TGTGCCAGCAGAGTAACAGGGGGCGGACAGCCCCAGCATTTT. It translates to CASRVTGGGQPQHF.